This passage covers 12 T cell receptor beta chains from one sample sequenced in a study of T cells after yellow fever vaccination. TCRdb re-derived calls from the 5' RACE reads in MiXCR, one entry per CDR3 protein. The sample lists more than 95,000 distinct CDR3 sequences, 8.9% seen once, with about two fifths in the top ten. The sequences come from CD8+ T cells sorted from PBMCs, collected on the day of the yellow fever booster vaccination. All receptors come from a man aged 18 to 29 who received the YFV17D yellow fever vaccine.

This clonotype was observed a handful of times. V and J are TRBV30 and TRBJ1-2; a possible D gene is TRBD1 (6 bases). CDR3 length equals 14 residues. V was trimmed by 4 bases and J by 1 base, leaving 13 bases between them. Germline CDR1 and CDR2: GTSNPN and SVGIG (reference sequence). CDR3 protein: CAWNGGGGNYGYTF. CDR3 in DNA: TGTGCCTGGAACGGGGGAGGGGGTAACTATGGCTACACCTTC. The full variable domain, rest sourced from reference TRBV30 and TRBJ1-2, is SQTIHQWPATLVQPVGSPLSLECTVEGTSNPNLYWYRQAAGRGLQLLFYSVGIGQISSEVPQNLSASRPQDRQFILSSKKLLLSDSGFYLCAWNGGGGNYGYTFGSGTRLTVV.

This chain links TRBV5-6 with TRBJ2-3; the D is unclear. In germline, CDR1 is SGHDT, CDR2 YYEEEE. Trimming left V 2 bases short and J 2 bases short, with 9 bases between. The CDR3 consists of 14 residues. The CDR3 DNA reads TGTGCCAGCAGCTTACGAGGAAACACAGATACGCAGTATTTT. It codes for CASSLRGNTDTQYF.

V usage is TRBV7-3 and J usage is TRBJ2-3; TRBD2 is a possible D gene (7 bases). Germline lookup yields CDR1 SGHTA and CDR2 FQGTGA. The V and J ends lost 2 bases and 4 bases respectively, with 10 bases between them. The CDR3 totals 14 residues. The CDR3 nucleotides read TGTGCCAGCAGCTTATCGGGGGGCCCAGATACGCAGTATTTT. It encodes CASSLSGGPDTQYF.

The V and J genes are TRBV7-9 and TRBJ1-6; D uncertain. CDR1 SEHNR and CDR2 FQNEAQ come from the germline V gene (reference sequence). This CDR3 region has 14 residues. The germline V and J ends were trimmed by 3 bases and 8 bases, with 11 bases remaining between them. CDR3 nucleotides: TGTGCCAGCAGCTTGACTGGTACTGATTCACCCCTCCACTTT. It is translated as CASSLTGTDSPLHF.

This clonotype was seen at least ten times. The chain employs TRBV9 and TRBJ1-2; D ambiguous. Looked up from germline, CDR1 is SGDLS and CDR2 is YYNGEE. CDR3 length: 15 residues. Trimming stripped 0 bases from V and 2 bases from J, with 11 bases between. This CDR3 is CASSVGGPVNYGYTF. The CDR3 region has the DNA TGTGCCAGCAGCGTAGGCGGGCCCGTGAACTATGGCTACACCTTC. Based on the CDR3 plus reference TRBV9 and TRBJ1-2, the full variable domain is DSGVTQTPKHLITATGQRVTLRCSPRSGDLSVYWYQQSLDQGLQFLIQYYNGEERAKGNILERFSAQQFPDLHSELNLSSLELGDSALYFCASSVGGPVNYGYTFGSGTRLTVV.

V gene TRBV18 combines with J gene TRBJ1-2; D perhaps matches TRBD1 (5 bases). The germline CDR1 and CDR2 sequences are KGHSH and LQKENI. V was shortened by 5 bases and J by 0 bases, with 19 bases between the two germline ends. CDR3 length: 17 residues. CDR3 nucleotide sequence: TGTGCCAGCTCATTCGAACGACCGACAGTAACTAACTATGGCTACACCTTC. Its translation: CASSFERPTVTNYGYTF.

This clonotype was picked up many times. J is TRBJ1-1 and V is TRBV4-3; D unresolved. Germline V lookup: CDR1 LGHNA, CDR2 YSLEER. V shed 0 bases and J shed 3 bases, with 11 bases lying between them. This CDR3 spans 15 amino acids. DNA of the CDR3: TGCGCCAGCAGCCAAGATAATGTCTTTGACACTGAAGCTTTCTTT. It specifies CASSQDNVFDTEAFF.

The chain recombines TRBV29-1 with TRBJ2-5; unclear D gene. This CDR3 spans 13 amino acids. V shed 4 bases and J shed 5 bases, with 14 bases lying between them. CDR1 is SQVTM, CDR2 ANQGSEA, per germline. In DNA, the CDR3 is TGCAGCGTTGTATGGCCACTGGTGGAGACCCAGTACTTC. Amino acids: CSVVWPLVETQYF.

The chain is built from TRBV10-3 and TRBJ1-6, with 8 bases that match TRBD1. CDR3 size: 15 residues. Trimming at V came to 5 bases and at J to 7 bases, leaving 7 bases not matched to a gene. Germline V gene data show CDR1 as ENHRY and CDR2 as SYGVKD. The CDR3 reads CAISLMTGENSPLHF. CDR3 nucleotides: TGTGCCATCAGTCTCATGACAGGGGAAAATTCACCCCTCCACTTT.

The rearrangement uses TRBV24-1 and TRBJ2-1; 8 positions agree with TRBD2. Germline V lookup: CDR1 KGHDR, CDR2 SFDVKD. V gave up 3 bases and J gave up 2 bases; unmatched junction bases: 2. CDR3 length: 15 amino acids. CDR3 nucleotides: TGTGCCACCAGTGATCGGGGGGGCCCCTACAATGAGCAGTTCTTC. This codes for CATSDRGGPYNEQFF.

This clonotype occurred a few times. The V gene is TRBV4-1, the J gene TRBJ2-1; the D gene is possibly TRBD1 (5 bases). CDR1 and CDR2 from the germline V gene are MGHRA and YSYEKL. This CDR3 comprises 12 residues. Between the trimmed V and J ends, which lost 3 bases and 9 bases, there was a span of 9 bases. CDR3 nucleotides: TGCGCCAGCAGCCACGACAGATCTGAGCAGTTCTTC. It specifies CASSHDRSEQFF.

This clonotype has a handful of counts. The rearrangement uses TRBV12-3 or TRBV12-4 and TRBJ2-2; D gene uncertain. Between the trimmed V and J ends, which lost 3 bases and 4 bases, there was a span of 6 bases. The CDR3 totals 13 residues. The CDR3 protein is CASSLAATGELFF. CDR3 nucleotide sequence: TGTGCCAGCAGTTTGGCGGCCACCGGGGAGCTGTTTTTT.